The rows below give T cell receptor beta chains drawn from one sample of a study of shared clonotypes between healthy human individuals. Sequenced by immunoSEQ multiplex PCR; TCRdb stores in-frame clones only, minus some. The sample shows 2 million to 2.5 million clones, 85% to 95% of them seen only once. Material for sequencing was naive CD4+ T cells from PBMCs. These receptors were taken from a man aged 18 to 29 in good health. Some clones in this sample may be carry-over from other donors' samples. Each CDR3 is given with its conserved first and last residue. A D gene is named only where the DNA matches it firmly. Clone sizes are given selectively: once, few, many, or a class where the clone is expanded.

- TRBJ1-2 - 13 TRBV7-9 TGTGCCAGCAGCGCACAGGGTGGTGTAGGCTACACCTTC CASSAQGGVGYTF
- TRBJ2-7 - 16 TRBV4-2 TGTGCCAGCAGCCAAGGCGGAACAGGGTTGTCCTACGAGCAGTACTTC CASSQGGTGLSYEQYF
- TRBJ2-3 - 13 TRBV4-2 TGTGCCAGCAGGTCAGGAGGGGCAGATACGCAGTATTTT CASRSGGADTQYF
- TRBJ1-1 - 14 TRBV29-1 TGCAGCGTTGTCAACAGGCTGGTGAACACTGAAGCTTTCTTT CSVVNRLVNTEAFF
TRBD1 TRBJ1-5 - 13 TRBV28 TGTGCCAGCCAGGGGGGAGTGACTCAGCCCCAGCATTTT CASQGGVTQPQHF
- TRBJ1-3 - 16 TRBV5-1 TGCGCCAGCAGCTTAGCAGGACAGTCCTCTGGAAACACCATATATTTT CASSLAGQSSGNTIYF
TRBD1 TRBJ1-2 - 12 TRBV18 TGTGCCAGCTCACCAGACAGGGACGGCTACACCTTC CASSPDRDGYTF
- TRBJ1-1 - 14 TRBV15 TGTGCCACCAGCAGAGATCGTGTGGGCACTGAAGCTTTCTTT CATSRDRVGTEAFF
TRBD2 TRBJ2-5 - 17 TRBV7-7 TGTGCCAGCAGCTCGGGTTGGACTAGCGGGAGAAAAGAGACCCAGTACTTC CASSSGWTSGRKETQYF
- TRBJ1-2 - 12 TRBV5-4 TGTGCCAGCAGCGCTGACAGCTATGGCTACACCTTC CASSADSYGYTF
- TRBJ2-1 - 15 TRBV7-6 TGTGCCAGCAGCTTAGCGGCGGCTAGCGTGGATGAGCAGTTCTTC CASSLAAASVDEQFF
- TRBJ2-7 - 14 TRBV5-1 TGCGCCAGCAGCTTATGGACCGTTTCCTACGAGCAGTACTTC CASSLWTVSYEQYF
- TRBJ2-3 - 14 TRBV12-5 TGTGCTAGTGGTTTGGAAGGGAGCACAGATACGCAGTATTTT CASGLEGSTDTQYF
- TRBJ1-1 - 15 TRBV27 TGTGCCAGCAGTTTCCTTGGGGGGGGGAGGACAGAAGCTTTCTTT CASSFLGGGRTEAFF
TRBD2 TRBJ2-2 - 18 TRBV4-3 TGCGCCAGCAGCCAAGGACTACGAGCGGGATCGAACACCGGGGAGCTGTTTTTT CASSQGLRAGSNTGELFF
- TRBJ2-5 - 11 TRBV7-2 TGTGCCAGCTCCCGGTGGGAGACCCAGTACTTC CASSRWETQYF
- TRBJ1-1 few 13 TRBV28 TGTGCCAGCAGAATAGGTTCTGGCACTGAAGCTTTCTTT CASRIGSGTEAFF
TRBD1 TRBJ1-5 - 15 TRBV6-5 TGTGCCAGCAGTCGGACAGGGAATAGCAATCAGCCCCAGCATTTT CASSRTGNSNQPQHF
TRBD2 TRBJ2-7 - 16 TRBV11-1 TGTGCCAGCAGCTTTCTAGCGGGAGCCAGCTCCTACGAGCAGTACTTC CASSFLAGASSYEQYF
- TRBJ1-1 - 12 TRBV28 TGTGCCAGCAGCCGCACCAGTCCTGAAGCTTTCTTT CASSRTSPEAFF
- TRBJ2-6 - 17 TRBV28 TGTGCCAGCAGTTTTGCAGGGTCGCCCTCTGGGGCCAACGTCCTGACTTTC CASSFAGSPSGANVLTF
- TRBJ1-1 - 14 TRBV5-1 TGCGCCAGCAGTGAGGGGGGCATGAACACTGAAGCTTTCTTT CASSEGGMNTEAFF
- TRBJ1-3 - 16 TRBV5-5 TGTGCCAGCAGCTTGGGCTTACACCCTTCTGGAAACACCATATATTTT CASSLGLHPSGNTIYF
- TRBJ1-5 - 15 TRBV28 TGTGCCAGCAGTTTTGAGGGAGCGGGCAATCAGCCCCAGCATTTT CASSFEGAGNQPQHF
- TRBJ1-2 - 16 TRBV11-2 TGTGCCAGCAGCCTCACCCGTCGACAGTCTAACTATGGCTACACCTTC CASSLTRRQSNYGYTF
- TRBJ2-2 - 16 TRBV28 TGTGCCAGCAGTTTCCTTAACGGGGTCAACACCGGGGAGCTGTTTTTT CASSFLNGVNTGELFF
TRBD1 TRBJ2-1 - 16 TRBV4-1 TGCGCCAGCAGCCGAAGAGGGGACAGGGGGGGCTATGAGCAGTTCTTC CASSRRGDRGGYEQFF
- TRBJ1-2 once 15 TRBV5-1 TGCGCCAGCAGCTTGGAGGCGGGCCGACAATATGGCTACACCTTC CASSLEAGRQYGYTF
TRBD2 TRBJ2-3 - 15 TRBV2 TGTGCCAGCAGTGAATGGCGGGAGGGGGGAGATACGCAGTATTTT CASSEWREGGDTQYF
TRBD1 TRBJ2-7 - 13 TRBV6-1 TGTGCCAGCTCACAGGGGAGAACCTACGAGCAGTACTTC CASSQGRTYEQYF
- TRBJ2-7 - 14 TRBV5-1 TGCGCCAGCAGCTTACGGACGGACGGGCGGGAGCAGTACTTC CASSLRTDGREQYF
- TRBJ2-1 - 15 TRBV4-2 TGTGCCAGCAGCCAGGTGGCGGGATCCTACAATGAGCAGTTCTTC CASSQVAGSYNEQFF
- TRBJ2-5 - 13 TRBV2 TGTGCCAGCAGTGAACCCGGAGTCGAGACCCAGTACTTC CASSEPGVETQYF
- TRBJ1-2 - 15 TRBV6-1 TGTGCCAGCTGCGCTCAAAGAGGGTCGAACTATGGCTACACCTTC CASCAQRGSNYGYTF
- TRBJ2-7 - 14 TRBV6-5 TGTGCCAGCAGCCGAGGGAAGGTCTCCTACGAGCAGTACTTC CASSRGKVSYEQYF
TRBD2 TRBJ2-1 - 16 TRBV7-2 TGTGCCAGCAGCTTAGGTTCGAGCGGGGTCTACAATGAGCAGTTCTTC CASSLGSSGVYNEQFF
- TRBJ2-3 - 14 TRBV18 TGTGCCAGCTCACCAAGCCGGGAAGCAGATACGCAGTATTTT CASSPSREADTQYF
TRBD2 TRBJ2-5 - 16 TRBV5-6 TGTGCCAGCAGCTTGAGGCTAGCGGGGTGGCAAGAGACCCAGTACTTC CASSLRLAGWQETQYF
- TRBJ1-1 - 13 TRBV2 TGTGCCAGCAGTGAGATCGAAAACACTGAAGCTTTCTTT CASSEIENTEAFF
- TRBJ2-1 - 16 TRBV28 TGTGCCAGCACCCCCACGGGGCGGGGCAGATACAATGAGCAGTTCTTC CASTPTGRGRYNEQFF